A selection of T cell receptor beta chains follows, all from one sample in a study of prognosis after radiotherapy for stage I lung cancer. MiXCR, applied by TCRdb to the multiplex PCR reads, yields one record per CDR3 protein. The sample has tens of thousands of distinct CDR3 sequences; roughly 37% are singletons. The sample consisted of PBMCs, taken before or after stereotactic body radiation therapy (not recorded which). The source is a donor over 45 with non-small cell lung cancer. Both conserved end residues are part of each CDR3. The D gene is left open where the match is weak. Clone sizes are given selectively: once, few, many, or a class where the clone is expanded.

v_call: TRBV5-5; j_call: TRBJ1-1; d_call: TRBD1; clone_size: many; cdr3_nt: TGTGCCAGCAGCTACAGGGGGGGTGCCACTGAAGCTTTCTTT; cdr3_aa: CASSYRGGATEAFF
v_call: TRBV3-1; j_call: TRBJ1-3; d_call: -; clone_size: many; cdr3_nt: TGTGCCAGCAGCCAATCGGGGGGTGGAAACACCATATATTTT; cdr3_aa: CASSQSGGGNTIYF
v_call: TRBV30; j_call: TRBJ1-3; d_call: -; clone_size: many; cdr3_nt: TGTGCCTGGAGTTTAACAGGAAGCTCTGGAAACACCATATATTTT; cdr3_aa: CAWSLTGSSGNTIYF
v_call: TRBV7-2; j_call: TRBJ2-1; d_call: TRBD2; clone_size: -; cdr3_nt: TGTGCCAGCAGCTTAGTTGGGCTAGCGGGGGGTAATGAGCAGTTCTTC; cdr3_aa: CASSLVGLAGGNEQFF
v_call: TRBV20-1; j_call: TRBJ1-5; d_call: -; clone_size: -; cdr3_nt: TGCAGTGCTAGAGATAGGAGGGGTGGCAATCAGCCCCAGCATTTT; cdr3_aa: CSARDRRGGNQPQHF
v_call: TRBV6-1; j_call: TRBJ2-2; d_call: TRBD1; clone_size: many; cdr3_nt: TGTGCCAGCAGTGCCCTCCAGGGGGCGTACGGGGAGCTGTTTTTT; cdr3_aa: CASSALQGAYGELFF
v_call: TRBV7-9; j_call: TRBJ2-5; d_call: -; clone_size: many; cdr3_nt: TGTGCCAGCAGCTTAGCTCCGGTTCAGGCGGATCGGACCCAGTACTTC; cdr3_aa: CASSLAPVQADRTQYF
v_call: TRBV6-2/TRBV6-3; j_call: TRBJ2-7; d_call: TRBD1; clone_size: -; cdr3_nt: TGTACCAGCAGCCGCGGCCCCATCGTGCAGGGGGCTCGAGAGCAGTACTTC; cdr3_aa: CTSSRGPIVQGAREQYF
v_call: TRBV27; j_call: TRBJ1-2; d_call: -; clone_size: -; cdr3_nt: TGTGCCAGCAATGCATACACAGGTGGCGGCTATGGCTACACCTTC; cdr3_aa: CASNAYTGGGYGYTF
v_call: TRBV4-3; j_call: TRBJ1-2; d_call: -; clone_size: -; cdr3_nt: TGCGCCAGCAGCCAAGATCACGGCAGTTCTAACTATGGCTACACCTTC; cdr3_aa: CASSQDHGSSNYGYTF
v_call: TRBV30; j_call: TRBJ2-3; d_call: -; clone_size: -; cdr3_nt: TGTGCCTGGAGTCGGAAGGGGCGGACCACAGATACGCAGTATTTT; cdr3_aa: CAWSRKGRTTDTQYF
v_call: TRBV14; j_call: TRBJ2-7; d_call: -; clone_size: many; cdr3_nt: TGTGCCAGCAGCCAAGTCGGGAGCGGGCTGACCTACGAGCAGTACTTC; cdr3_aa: CASSQVGSGLTYEQYF
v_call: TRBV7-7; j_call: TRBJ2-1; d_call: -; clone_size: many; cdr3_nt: TGTGCTAGCAGCCTGGGGACTGACAATGAGCAGTTCTTC; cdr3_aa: CASSLGTDNEQFF
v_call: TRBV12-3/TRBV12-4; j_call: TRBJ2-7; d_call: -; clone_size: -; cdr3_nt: TGTGCCAGCAGTTTGGTGAGTCCCCCTAACTACGAGCAGTACTTC; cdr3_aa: CASSLVSPPNYEQYF
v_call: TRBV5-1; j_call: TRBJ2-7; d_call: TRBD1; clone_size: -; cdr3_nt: TGCGCCAGCAACTTACAGGGGGCCAACGAGCAGTACTTC; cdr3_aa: CASNLQGANEQYF
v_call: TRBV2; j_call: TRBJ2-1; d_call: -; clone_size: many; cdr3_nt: TGTGCCAGCAGTGAGAGCGGCAAACCATACAATGAGCAGTTCTTC; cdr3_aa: CASSESGKPYNEQFF
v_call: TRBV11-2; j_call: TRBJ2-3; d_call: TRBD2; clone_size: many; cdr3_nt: TGTGCCAGCAGCTTTTGGGAGGGCGGTGATACGCAGTATTTT; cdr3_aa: CASSFWEGGDTQYF
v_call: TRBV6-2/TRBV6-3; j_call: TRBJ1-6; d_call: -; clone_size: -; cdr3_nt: TGTGCCAGCAGTTACGCAGAAGGGGACTCCTATAATTCACCCCTCCACTTT; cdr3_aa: CASSYAEGDSYNSPLHF
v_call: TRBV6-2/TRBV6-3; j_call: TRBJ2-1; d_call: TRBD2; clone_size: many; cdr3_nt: TGTGCCAGCAGTTACTCTAGCCGGCAGTCTTCGGGGACTAGTCGAGACAATGAGCAGTTCTTC; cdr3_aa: CASSYSSRQSSGTSRDNEQFF
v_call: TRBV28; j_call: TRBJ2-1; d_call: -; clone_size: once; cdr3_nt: TGTGCCAGCAGTCGGACCGTGACCTACAATGAGCAGTTCTTC; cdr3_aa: CASSRTVTYNEQFF
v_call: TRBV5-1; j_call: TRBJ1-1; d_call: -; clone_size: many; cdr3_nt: TGCGCTAGCAGTCCGGGTAGTCCCGGGGGGTACACTGAAGCTTTCTTT; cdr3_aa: CASSPGSPGGYTEAFF
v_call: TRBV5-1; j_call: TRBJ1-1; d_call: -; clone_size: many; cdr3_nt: TGCGCCAGCAGCTTCACAGCGAACACTGAAGCTTTCTTT; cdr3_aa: CASSFTANTEAFF
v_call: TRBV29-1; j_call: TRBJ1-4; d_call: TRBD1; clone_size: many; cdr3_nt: TGCAGCGCTCTTGGACAGGGAGGGCAAAAACTGTTTTTT; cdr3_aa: CSALGQGGQKLFF
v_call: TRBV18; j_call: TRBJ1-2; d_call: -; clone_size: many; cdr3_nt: TGTGCCAGCTCACCAGAAGGACCCGCGGGCGATGGCTACACCTTC; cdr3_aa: CASSPEGPAGDGYTF
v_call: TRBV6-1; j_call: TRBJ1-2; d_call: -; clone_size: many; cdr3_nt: TGTGCCAGCACCGACGAAGCCCCCGCAGATGGCTACACCTTC; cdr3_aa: CASTDEAPADGYTF
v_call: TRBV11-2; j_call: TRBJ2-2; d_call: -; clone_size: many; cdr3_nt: TGTGCCAGCAGCTTAAGGGAAACCGGGGAGCTGTTTTTT; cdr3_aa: CASSLRETGELFF
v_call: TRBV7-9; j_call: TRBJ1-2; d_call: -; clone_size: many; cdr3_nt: TGTGCCAGCAGCTTTGGTTACCCGGGAAACGGAGGATCCAGCTTC; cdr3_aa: CASSFGYPGNGGSSF
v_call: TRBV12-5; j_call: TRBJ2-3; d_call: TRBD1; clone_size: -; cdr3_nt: TGTTCTGGTGGCTCTGGACAGGGGGCAGGCACAGATACGCAGTATTTT; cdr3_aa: CSGGSGQGAGTDTQYF
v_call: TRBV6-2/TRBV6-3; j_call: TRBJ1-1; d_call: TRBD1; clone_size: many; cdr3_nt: TGTGCCAGCAGTTTAGACAGGGACACTGAAGCTTTCTTT; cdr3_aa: CASSLDRDTEAFF
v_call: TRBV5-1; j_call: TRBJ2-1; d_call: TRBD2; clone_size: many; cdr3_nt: TGCGCCAGCAGCTTGGGGACTAGTGAACAGTTCTTC; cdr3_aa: CASSLGTSEQFF
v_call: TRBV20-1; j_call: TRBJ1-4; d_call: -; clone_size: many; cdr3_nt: TGCAGTGCCTTACCTGCCGCTAATGAAAAACTGTTTTTT; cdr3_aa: CSALPAANEKLFF
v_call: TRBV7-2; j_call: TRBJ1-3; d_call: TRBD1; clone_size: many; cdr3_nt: TGTGCCAGCAGCCCAGAGACAGGGGCAGGAAACACCATATATTTT; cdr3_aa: CASSPETGAGNTIYF
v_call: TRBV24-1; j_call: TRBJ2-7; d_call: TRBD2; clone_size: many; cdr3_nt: TGTGCCACCAGTGAAGGGACTAGCGCGCGGGAGCAGTACTTC; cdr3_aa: CATSEGTSAREQYF
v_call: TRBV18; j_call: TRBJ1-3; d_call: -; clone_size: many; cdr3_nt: TGTGCCAGCTCTCTCGCCACAGGGACTGGAAACACCATATATTTT; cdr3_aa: CASSLATGTGNTIYF
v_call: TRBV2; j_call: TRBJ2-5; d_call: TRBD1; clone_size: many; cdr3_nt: TGTGCCAGCAGCGGATTAGGACAGGGGGTTTCTCGCCAAGAGACCCAGTACTTC; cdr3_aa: CASSGLGQGVSRQETQYF
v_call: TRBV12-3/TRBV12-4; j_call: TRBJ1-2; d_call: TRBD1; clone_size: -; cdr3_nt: TGTGCCAACAGTACGGGACAGGGGTCAGGTGGTTACACCTTC; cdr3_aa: CANSTGQGSGGYTF
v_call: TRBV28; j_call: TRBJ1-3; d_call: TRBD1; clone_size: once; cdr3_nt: TGTGCCAGCAGATCGAGGGGGCCGGGAAACACCATATATTTT; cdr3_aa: CASRSRGPGNTIYF
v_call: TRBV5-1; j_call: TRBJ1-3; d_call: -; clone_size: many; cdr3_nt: TGCGCCAGCAAGTATACCTCTGGAAACACCATATATTTT; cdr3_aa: CASKYTSGNTIYF
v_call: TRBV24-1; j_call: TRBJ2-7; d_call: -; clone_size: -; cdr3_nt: TGTGCCACCTCCCCAGGGGCATTTGGCGAGCAGTACTTC; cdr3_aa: CATSPGAFGEQYF
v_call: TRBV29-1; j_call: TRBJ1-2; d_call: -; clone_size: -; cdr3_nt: TGCAGCGGGAGTGATGGGGACTATGGCTACACCTTC; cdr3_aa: CSGSDGDYGYTF
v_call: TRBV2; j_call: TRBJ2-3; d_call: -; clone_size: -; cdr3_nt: TGTGCCAGCAGTGTTTTGGGCGGAGATACGCAGTATTTT; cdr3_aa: CASSVLGGDTQYF
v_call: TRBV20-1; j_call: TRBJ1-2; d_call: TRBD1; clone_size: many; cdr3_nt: TGCAGTGCCGAACCTAGGACAGGGATCTATGGCTACACCTTC; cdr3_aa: CSAEPRTGIYGYTF
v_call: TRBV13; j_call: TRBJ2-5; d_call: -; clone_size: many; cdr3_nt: TGTGCCAGCAGCTCCCCCGGCAGGGCACTCCAAGAGACCCAGTACTTC; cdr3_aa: CASSSPGRALQETQYF
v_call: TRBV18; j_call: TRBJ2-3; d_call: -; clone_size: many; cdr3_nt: TGTGCCAGCTCACCCTCTTCCCGGCCAGATACGCAGTATTTT; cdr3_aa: CASSPSSRPDTQYF
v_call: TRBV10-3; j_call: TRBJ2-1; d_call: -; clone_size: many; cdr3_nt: TGTGCCATCAGTGACTACAATGAGCAGTTCTTC; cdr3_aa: CAISDYNEQFF
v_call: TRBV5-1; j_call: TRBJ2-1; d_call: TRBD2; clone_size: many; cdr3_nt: TGCGCCAGCAGCTCCGGACTAGCGGGAGCAGGATACAATGAGCAGTTCTTC; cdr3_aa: CASSSGLAGAGYNEQFF
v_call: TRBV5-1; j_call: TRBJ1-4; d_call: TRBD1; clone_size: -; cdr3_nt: TGCGCCAGCAGCTTGGCCGTTGTGACAGGGGTTGAAAAACTGTTTTTT; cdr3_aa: CASSLAVVTGVEKLFF